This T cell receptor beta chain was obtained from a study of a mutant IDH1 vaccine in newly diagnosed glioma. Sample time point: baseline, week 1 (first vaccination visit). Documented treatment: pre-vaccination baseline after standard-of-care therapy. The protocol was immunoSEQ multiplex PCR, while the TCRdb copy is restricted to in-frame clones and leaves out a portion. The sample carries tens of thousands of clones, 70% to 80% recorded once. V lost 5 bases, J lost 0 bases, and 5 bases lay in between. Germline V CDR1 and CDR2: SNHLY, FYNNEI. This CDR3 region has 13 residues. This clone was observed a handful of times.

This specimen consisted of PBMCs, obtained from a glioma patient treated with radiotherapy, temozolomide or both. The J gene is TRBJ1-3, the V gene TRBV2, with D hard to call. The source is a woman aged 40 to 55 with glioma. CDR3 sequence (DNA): TGTGCCAGCAGTAGGGTCTCTGGAAACACCATATATTTT. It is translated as CASSRVSGNTIYF.